These 20 T cell receptor beta chains share one sample of origin, sequenced in a study of response to subunit inactivated influenza vaccine. TCRdb ran MiXCR on the RT-PCR reads and lists one entry per CDR3 protein. This sample yields hundreds of thousands of distinct CDR3 sequences, of which about a fifth are seen a single time; about a tenth belongs to the top ten. The source was PBMCs from blood, collected 5 days after vaccination. Receptor source: a man aged 45-60 years who received an inactivated influenza vaccine.

This clonotype has at least ten counts. This chain connects TRBV29-1 to TRBJ2-1; 12 bases agree with TRBD2. V shed 3 bases, J shed 8 bases, and the junction held 8 bases outside the gene matches. The germline V gene encodes CDR1 SQVTM and CDR2 ANQGSEA. The CDR3 is 15 amino acids. The DNA of the CDR3 is TGCAGCGTTGAGCTAGCGGGAGGGCCTCCCGATGAGCAGTTCTTC. It codes for CSVELAGGPPDEQFF.

This clonotype was counted only a few times. The CDR3 reads CASSERGTGELFF. CDR3 sequence (DNA): TGTGCCAGCAGTGAACGTGGGACCGGGGAGCTGTTTTTT. The chain has TRBV2 and TRBJ2-2; D is uncertain. The germline gives CDR1 SNHLY, CDR2 FYNNEI. This CDR3 has 13 amino acids. V was clipped by 2 bases and J by 5 bases, with 6 bases between them.

This clonotype came up a few times. V usage is TRBV10-3 and J usage is TRBJ2-7, with unresolved D. The V end was cut by 8 bases, the J end by 2 bases, with 10 bases between. Per germline, CDR1 ENHRY and CDR2 SYGVKD. This CDR3 contains 12 residues. CDR3 in amino acids: CAIAQTPYEQYF. CDR3 sequence (DNA): TGTGCCATCGCACAGACCCCCTACGAGCAGTACTTC.

This chain uses TRBV29-1 with TRBJ1-3; TRBD1 matches 7 bases. Losses at the gene ends were 2 bases for V and 0 bases for J; bases not matched to a gene: 10. CDR3 length: 17 amino acids. Germline CDR1 is SQVTM and CDR2 is ANQGSEA. DNA of the CDR3: TGCAGCGTTGAAACCCTAACCCGGGACAGCTCTGGAAACACCATATATTTT. Translation: CSVETLTRDSSGNTIYF.

This clonotype was counted between two and nine times. This rearrangement joins TRBV7-2 to TRBJ2-7; no clear D. This CDR3 is built from 14 residues. Germline V gene sequence: CDR1 SGHTA, CDR2 FQGNSA. Trimming took off 3 bases at V and 5 bases at J, with 14 bases between the two ends. The CDR3 loop is CASSFGWGLDEQYF. CDR3 DNA: TGTGCCAGCAGCTTCGGGTGGGGATTGGACGAGCAGTACTTC.

This chain links TRBV28 with TRBJ2-7, with TRBD2 matching over 9 bases. CDR1 is MDHEN and CDR2 is SYDVKM in the germline V gene. This CDR3 has 13 amino acids. Trimming took 8 bases from V and 4 from J; bases not matched to a gene: 6. The CDR3 here is CASVPSGTYEQYF. The DNA for the CDR3 is TGTGCCAGCGTCCCTAGCGGGACGTACGAGCAGTACTTC.

A few counts support this clonotype. This sequence joins TRBV10-3 and TRBJ2-5, with a tentative D call TRBD1 (5 bases). Trimming removed 3 bases from V and 3 bases from J, with 11 bases in between. This CDR3 comprises 14 residues. Per germline, CDR1 ENHRY and CDR2 SYGVKD. The CDR3 sequence is CAISDPGLKETQYF. CDR3 bases: TGTGCCATCAGTGATCCAGGGCTGAAAGAGACCCAGTACTTC.

The chain uses TRBV12-3 or TRBV12-4 and TRBJ1-1; no definite D call. The V end lost 6 bases, the J end lost 6 bases, and 11 bases lay between the germline ends. The CDR3 has 12 residues. The CDR3 loop is CASSRTAAEAFF. As DNA, the CDR3 is TGTGCCAGCAGCCGGACGGCGGCTGAAGCTTTCTTT.

This clonotype occurred many times. This chain joins TRBV7-6 and TRBJ2-1; D is possibly TRBD1 (6 bases). V lost 5 bases and J 8 bases, leaving 10 bases between the germline ends. Germline V gives CDR1 SGHVS, CDR2 FNYEAQ. This CDR3 region has 12 residues. The CDR3 bases are TGTGCCAGCAGCAGACACAGGGATGAGCAGTTCTTC. The encoded protein is CASSRHRDEQFF.

This clonotype turned up a few times. The rearrangement links TRBV5-1 to TRBJ2-3; D might be TRBD1 (5 bases). Germline values: CDR1 SGHRS, CDR2 YFSETQ. This CDR3 has 15 amino acids. The V and J ends lost 0 bases and 4 bases respectively, with 12 bases between them. The CDR3 DNA reads as TGCGCCAGCAGCTTGGACAGGCCGAGGTCAGATACGCAGTATTTT. Protein product: CASSLDRPRSDTQYF.

The rearrangement uses TRBV20-1 and TRBJ2-2; 9 nucleotides match TRBD2. The V and J ends lost 6 bases and 2 bases, in that order; junction bases with no gene match: 10. The CDR3 extends over 16 amino acids. Germline V gives CDR1 DFQATT, CDR2 SNEGSKA (reference sequence). CDR3 nucleotide sequence: TGCAGTGCCAAGGCAGCGGGAGGACATAACACCGGGGAGCTGTTTTTT. Its translation: CSAKAAGGHNTGELFF.

This clonotype was seen a handful of times. The V and J genes are TRBV9 and TRBJ2-4; D perhaps matches TRBD2 (5 bases). V shed 3 bases and J shed 8 bases, with 12 bases lying between them. The germline V gene has CDR1 SGDLS and CDR2 YYNGEE. The CDR3 is 13 amino acids. This CDR3 is CASSAGMFDIQYF. CDR3 bases: TGTGCCAGCAGCGCGGGGATGTTCGACATTCAGTACTTC.

This clonotype has more than one count but fewer than ten. The J gene is TRBJ2-5, the V gene TRBV29-1; D is unclear. The V end lost 7 bases, the J end lost 0 bases, and 6 bases lay between the germline ends. This CDR3 has 11 residues. CDR1 SQVTM and CDR2 ANQGSEA come from the germline V gene. CDR3 DNA: TGCAGCGCCGTCGACCAAGAGACCCAGTACTTC. This translates into CSAVDQETQYF.

The gene calls are TRBV7-9 and TRBJ1-4; D is unclear. The CDR3 consists of 15 residues. Germline V CDR1 and CDR2: SEHNR, FQNEAQ (reference sequence). The V end lost 3 bases, the J end lost 7 bases, and 15 bases lay between the germline ends. The CDR3 bases are TGTGCCAGCAGCTTGAAGGCCGGATGGGGTGAAAAACTGTTTTTT. This codes for CASSLKAGWGEKLFF. Filled out from reference TRBV7-9 and TRBJ1-4, the complete variable domain reads DTGVSQNPRHKITKRGQNVTFRCDPISEHNRLYWYRQTLGQGPEFLTYFQNEAQLEKSRLLSDRFSAERPKGSFSTLEIQRTEQGDSAMYLCASSLKAGWGEKLFFGSGTQLSVL.

The V and J genes are TRBV19 and TRBJ2-3, with 7 bases aligning to TRBD2. Trimming took 4 bases from V and 6 from J; bases not matched to a gene: 7. This CDR3 comprises 14 residues. From germline, CDR1 is LNHDA and CDR2 SQIVND (reference sequence). CDR3 DNA: TGTGCCAGTAGTAGCAGCGGGATTACGGATACGCAGTATTTT. As protein: CASSSSGITDTQYF.

The V call is TRBV10-3, the J call TRBJ2-7; D might be TRBD1 or TRBD2, each matching 6 bases. This CDR3 has 13 residues. CDR1 ENHRY and CDR2 SYGVKD come from the germline V gene. V lost 7 bases and J lost 5, with 15 bases in between. CDR3 DNA: TGTGCCATCACGAGGCCGGGGGCCCACGAGCAGTACTTC. Its protein product is CAITRPGAHEQYF.

The chain couples TRBV7-2 to TRBJ2-7; tentatively, D is TRBD2 (6 bases). Germline values: CDR1 SGHTA, CDR2 FQGNSA. The V gene lost 5 bases and the J gene lost 2 bases, with 13 bases spanning the gap. The CDR3 has 14 residues. CDR3 in amino acids: CASSPRAGTYEQYF. In nucleotides, the CDR3 is TGTGCCAGCAGCCCTCGGGCGGGAACCTACGAGCAGTACTTC. Filled out from reference TRBV7-2 and TRBJ2-7, the complete variable domain reads GAGVSQSPSNKVTEKGKDVELRCDPISGHTALYWYRQSLGQGLEFLIYFQGNSAPDKSGLPSDRFSAERTGGSVSTLTIQRTQQEDSAVYLCASSPRAGTYEQYFGPGTRLTVT.

This clonotype was seen more than once but under ten times. The chain links TRBV4-3 to TRBJ2-7; 9 bases are shared with TRBD1. The V and J ends lost 1 base and 6 bases, in that order; junction bases with no gene match: 7. The CDR3 spans 15 residues. The V gene's germline CDR1 is LGHNA and CDR2 YSLEER. As DNA, the CDR3 is TGCGCCAGCAGCCAAGGGACAGGGGATTGGGGCGAGCAGTACTTC. Translated: CASSQGTGDWGEQYF.

This chain joins TRBV7-9 and TRBJ2-5; 16 nucleotides match TRBD2. The CDR3 totals 17 residues. Germline V CDR1 and CDR2: SEHNR, FQNEAQ (reference sequence). J gave up 4 bases and V 5 bases, and 7 bases lay outside the gene matches. As DNA, the CDR3 is TGTGCCAGCAGCACCGGGACTAGCGGGGGGGCTCGAGAGACCCAGTACTTC. Translated: CASSTGTSGGARETQYF.

The chain has TRBV7-9 and TRBJ2-5, with D unresolved. This CDR3 comprises 16 residues. V was pared by 3 bases and J by 0 bases, with 14 bases between. Germline-derived CDR1 and CDR2 are SEHNR and FQNEAQ (reference sequence). The CDR3 coding sequence is TGTGCCAGCAGCTTTGATGGGCCCCGCGACCAAGAGACCCAGTACTTC. This translates into CASSFDGPRDQETQYF.